This T cell receptor beta chain was sequenced in a study of OX40 agonist ivuxolimab in advanced cancers. Study summary: Dose-escalation cases comprised hepatocellular carcinoma, melanoma, renal cell or head and neck cancer.

Germline CDR1 is SNHLY and CDR2 is FYNNEI. With 0 bases removed from V and 2 bases from J, the gap between germline ends came to 8 bases. The CDR3 runs 14 residues. Here immunoSEQ multiplex PCR was the method, and the copy in TCRdb shows in-frame clones only, minus some. Altogether tens of thousands of clones are present, around four fifths being singletons, with the ten largest covering over 0.6%. In this sample, this clone turned up a few times. V usage is TRBV2 and J usage is TRBJ2-7, with D maybe TRBD2 (6 bases). This TCR was sampled from an adult with an advanced solid tumor such as melanoma, head and neck, liver or kidney cancer. This specimen was CD4+ or CD8+ T cells sorted from blood, taken in a trial of the OX40 agonist ivuxolimab. The DNA of the CDR3 is TGTGCCAGCAGTGAAGCGCGGGGTCCCTACGAGCAGTACTTC. Its translation: CASSEARGPYEQYF.